The 2 T cell receptor beta chains in this list originate from one sample, sequenced in a study of T cells after posttransplantation cyclophosphamide. Only in-frame clones appear in the TCRdb table, and some are missing; sequencing was by immunoSEQ multiplex PCR. This sample carries thousands of clones, none of them present only once. A marrow graft followed busulfan-fludarabine conditioning, with cyclophosphamide on days +3 and +4. The sequences come from PBMCs, collected after allogeneic stem cell transplant with posttransplant cyclophosphamide. The receptor set was obtained from a male patient aged 45-60 years who received an allogeneic stem cell transplant from an unrelated donor, was CMV-positive, and had acute GVHD only. Among the T cells, some may be from the graft donor.

This clone was found many times. J is TRBJ1-2 and V is TRBV10-3, with 7 bases fitting TRBD1. Per germline, CDR1 ENHRY and CDR2 SYGVKD. With 7 bases clipped from V and 4 bases from J, the junction kept 9 bases outside the gene matches. This CDR3 contains 14 residues. The DNA for the CDR3 is TGTGCCATCAAAGCAGAGGGGACAGCCTATGGCTACACCTTC. Protein: CAIKAEGTAYGYTF.

This clone was seen at least ten times. The V gene is TRBV10-3, the J gene TRBJ1-1; possibly TRBD1 for D (6 bases). Per germline, CDR1 ENHRY and CDR2 SYGVKD. V shed 10 bases and J shed 0 bases, with 9 bases lying between them. This CDR3 is built from 12 residues. The CDR3 DNA follows: TGTGCCACCGGACAGTTGAACACTGAAGCTTTCTTT. Its protein is CATGQLNTEAFF.